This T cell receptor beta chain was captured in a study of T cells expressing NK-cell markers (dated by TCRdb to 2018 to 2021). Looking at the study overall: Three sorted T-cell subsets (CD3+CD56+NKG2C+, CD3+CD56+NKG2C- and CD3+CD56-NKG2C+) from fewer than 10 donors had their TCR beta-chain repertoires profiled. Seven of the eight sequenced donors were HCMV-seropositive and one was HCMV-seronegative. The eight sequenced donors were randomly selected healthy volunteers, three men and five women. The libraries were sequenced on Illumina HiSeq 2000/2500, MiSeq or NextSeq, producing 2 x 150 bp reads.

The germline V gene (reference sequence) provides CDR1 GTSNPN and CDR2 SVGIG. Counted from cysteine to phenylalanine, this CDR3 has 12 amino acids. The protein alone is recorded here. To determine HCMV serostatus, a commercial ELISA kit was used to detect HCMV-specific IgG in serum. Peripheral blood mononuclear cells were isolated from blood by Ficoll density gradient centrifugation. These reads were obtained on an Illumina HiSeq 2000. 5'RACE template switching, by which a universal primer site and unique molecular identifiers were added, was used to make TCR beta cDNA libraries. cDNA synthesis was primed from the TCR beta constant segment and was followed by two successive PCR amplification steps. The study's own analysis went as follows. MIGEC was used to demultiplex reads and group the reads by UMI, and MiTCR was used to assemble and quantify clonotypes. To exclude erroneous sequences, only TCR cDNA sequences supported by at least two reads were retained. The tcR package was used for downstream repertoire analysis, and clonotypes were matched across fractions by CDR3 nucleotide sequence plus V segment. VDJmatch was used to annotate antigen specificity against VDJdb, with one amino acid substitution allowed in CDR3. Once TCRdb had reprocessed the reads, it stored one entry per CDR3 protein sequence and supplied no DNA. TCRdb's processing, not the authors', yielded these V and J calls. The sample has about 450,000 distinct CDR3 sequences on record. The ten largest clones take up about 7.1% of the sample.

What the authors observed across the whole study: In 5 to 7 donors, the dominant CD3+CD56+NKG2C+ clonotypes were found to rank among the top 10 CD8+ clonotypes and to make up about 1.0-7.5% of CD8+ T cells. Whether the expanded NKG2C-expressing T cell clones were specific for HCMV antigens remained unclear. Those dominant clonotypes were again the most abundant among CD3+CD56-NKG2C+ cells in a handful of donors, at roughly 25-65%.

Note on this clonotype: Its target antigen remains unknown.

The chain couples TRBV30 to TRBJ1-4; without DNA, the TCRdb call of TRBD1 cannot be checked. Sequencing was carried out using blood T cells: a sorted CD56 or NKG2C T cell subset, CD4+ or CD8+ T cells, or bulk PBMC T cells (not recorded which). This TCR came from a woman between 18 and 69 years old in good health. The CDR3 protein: CAWDRGPEKLFF.